The 15 T cell receptor beta chains in this list originate from one sample, sequenced in a study of cytomegalovirus exposure and HLA in healthy donors. A multiplex PCR was run with 60 Vbeta primers and 13 Jbeta primers. The data were produced by immunoSEQ multiplex PCR, yet TCRdb's version contains in-frame clones alone and is incomplete. The sample has 40,000 to 55,000 clones; about 73% are singletons. Sequences were obtained from PBMCs. These receptors all come from a man between 18 and 29 years old in good health and CMV-seronegative.

The chain is built from TRBV4-1 and TRBJ2-5, with 8 nucleotides matching TRBD2. Germline trimming cut 3 bases from V and 4 bases from J; bases unmatched to any gene: 7. The CDR3 has 15 residues. Germline V lookup: CDR1 MGHRA, CDR2 YSYEKL. CDR3 amino acids: CASSHRAGERETQYF. For the CDR3, the DNA is TGCGCCAGCAGCCACCGAGCGGGAGAAAGAGAGACCCAGTACTTC.

This chain joins TRBV4-3 and TRBJ2-7, with 7 bases identical to TRBD2. The CDR3 length is 16 residues. Per germline, CDR1 LGHNA and CDR2 YSLEER. J gave up 0 bases and V 0 bases, and 5 bases lay outside the gene matches. CDR3 in DNA: TGCGCCAGCAGCCAAGATAAGCGGGGCCTCTCCTACGAGCAGTACTTC. It encodes CASSQDKRGLSYEQYF.

This clone was counted between two and nine times. The chain couples TRBV25-1 to TRBJ2-7, with D uncertain. Trimming took off 5 bases at V and 2 bases at J, with 7 bases between the two ends. The CDR3 runs to 12 residues. In germline, CDR1 is MGHDK, CDR2 SYGVNS. The CDR3 loop reads CASSRTPYEQYF. In nucleotides, the CDR3 is TGTGCCAGCAGTAGAACTCCCTACGAGCAGTACTTC.

The rearrangement uses TRBV6-6 and TRBJ2-4, with a possible D match to TRBD1 (5 bases). This CDR3 is 14 amino acids long. V lost 6 bases to trimming and J lost 5 bases, with 14 bases between them. The germline CDR1 and CDR2 sequences are MNHNY and SVGAGI (reference sequence). CDR3 amino acids: CASSTAGSENIQYF. The CDR3 coding sequence is TGTGCCAGCAGCACTGCAGGGTCGGAAAACATTCAGTACTTC.

This clone was picked up one time. The junction and the germline gene differ at one end; a read error may be behind it. This rearrangement joins TRBV19 to TRBJ1-1, with a weak D call TRBD1 (6 bases). The CDR3 covers 14 residues. CDR1 is LNHDA, CDR2 SQIVND, per germline (reference sequence). The CDR3 DNA reads as TGTGCCAGTAGGATAGACAGGCCGAACACTGAAGCTTTCTTT. Its protein is CASRIDRPNTEAFF.

This sequence joins TRBV9 and TRBJ2-7, with 10 nucleotides matching TRBD1. Germline V gene lookup returns CDR1 SGDLS and CDR2 YYNGEE. V lost 5 bases to trimming and J lost 4 bases; unmatched junction nucleotides: 3. The CDR3 has 13 amino acids. Here the CDR3 DNA reads TGTGCCAGCAGTAGGGACAGGGGTTACGAGCAGTACTTC. It encodes CASSRDRGYEQYF.

The J gene is TRBJ1-5, the V gene TRBV5-6, with 7 bases identical to TRBD1. The CDR3 covers 16 residues. Trimming removed 4 bases from V and 1 base from J; junction bases left unmatched: 8. CDR1 is SGHDT, CDR2 YYEEEE, per germline. CDR3 in DNA: TGTGCCAGCAGCCGGAACAGGGGTCTAAGCAATCAGCCCCAGCATTTT. Translation: CASSRNRGLSNQPQHF. Combining the CDR3 with reference TRBV5-6 and TRBJ1-5 gives the whole variable domain DAGVTQSPTHLIKTRGQQVTLRCSPKSGHDTVSWYQQALGQGPQFIFQYYEEEERQRGNFPDRFSGHQFPNYSSELNVNALLLGDSALYLCASSRNRGLSNQPQHFGDGTRLSIL.

The chain has TRBV11-2 and TRBJ1-2; D gene uncertain. The CDR3 is made up of 13 amino acids. Trimming removed 3 bases at V and 2 bases at J, with 7 bases between. Germline V lookup: CDR1 SGHAT, CDR2 FQNNGV. The CDR3 DNA reads as TGTGCCAGCAGCTTTTCCGAGAACTATGGCTACACCTTC. Protein product: CASSFSENYGYTF.

This rearrangement joins TRBV28 to TRBJ2-2; TRBD2 is a possible D gene (5 bases). Trimming took off 6 bases at V and 2 bases at J, with 13 bases between the two ends. The germline gives CDR1 MDHEN, CDR2 SYDVKM. The CDR3 covers 15 residues. In DNA, the CDR3 is TGTGCCAGCAGCCGGGGTCCGCTTAACACCGGGGAGCTGTTTTTT. Translation: CASSRGPLNTGELFF.

The chain combines TRBV10-1 with TRBJ2-3; tentatively, D is TRBD1 (6 bases). Germline V lookup: CDR1 WNHNN, CDR2 SYGVQD (reference sequence). Trimming pared 2 bases from V and 1 base from J, leaving 7 bases between. The CDR3 is 14 amino acids. The CDR3 sequence: CASSENRGTDTQYF. The CDR3 DNA is TGCGCCAGCAGTGAGAACAGGGGCACAGATACGCAGTATTTT.

This clone was recorded only once. The chain has TRBV13 and TRBJ1-2; D uncertain. CDR1 PRHDT and CDR2 FYEKMQ come from the germline V gene (reference sequence). With 1 base removed from V and 7 bases from J, the gap between germline ends came to 4 bases. This CDR3 is built from 11 residues. CDR3 sequence reads: CASSLVSGYTF. The CDR3 coding sequence is TGTGCCAGCAGCTTAGTCTCTGGCTACACCTTC.

This clone was detected only a few times. The chain joins TRBV27 to TRBJ1-5, with unresolved D. Looked up from germline, CDR1 is MNHEY and CDR2 is SMNVEV (reference sequence). The CDR3 length is 14 residues. Trimming removed 6 bases from V and 1 base from J, with 10 bases in between. CDR3 sequence reads: CASRRVRSNQPQHF. CDR3 DNA: TGTGCCAGCAGGAGGGTACGAAGCAATCAGCCCCAGCATTTT.

This clone was recorded a few times. V and J are TRBV29-1 and TRBJ2-7; 13 bases are shared with TRBD2. The CDR3 totals 16 residues. V shed 3 bases and J 4 bases; nucleotides not matched to a gene: 9. Germline CDR1 and CDR2: SQVTM and ANQGSEA. The CDR3 is CSVDGLAGARGYEQYF. The CDR3 DNA reads TGCAGCGTTGACGGACTAGCGGGAGCGAGAGGTTACGAGCAGTACTTC.

The rearrangement uses TRBV5-4 and TRBJ1-2, with D possibly matching TRBD1 (6 bases). Per the germline V gene, CDR1 is SGHNT and CDR2 is YYREEE (reference sequence). The CDR3 spans 12 residues. The V gene lost 3 bases and the J gene lost 5 bases, with 8 bases spanning the gap. CDR3 in DNA: TGTGCCAGCAGCTCCACAGGGTATGGCTACACCTTC. Amino acid sequence: CASSSTGYGYTF.

The J gene is TRBJ1-1, the V gene TRBV5-1; 7 bases are a match to TRBD1. Germline CDR1 is SGHRS and CDR2 is YFSETQ. The CDR3 covers 12 residues. The V gene end was trimmed by 3 bases and the J gene end by 7 bases; junction bases not matched to a gene: 3. The CDR3 sequence: CASSSGTVEAFF. CDR3 DNA sequence: TGCGCCAGCAGCTCCGGGACAGTTGAAGCTTTCTTT.